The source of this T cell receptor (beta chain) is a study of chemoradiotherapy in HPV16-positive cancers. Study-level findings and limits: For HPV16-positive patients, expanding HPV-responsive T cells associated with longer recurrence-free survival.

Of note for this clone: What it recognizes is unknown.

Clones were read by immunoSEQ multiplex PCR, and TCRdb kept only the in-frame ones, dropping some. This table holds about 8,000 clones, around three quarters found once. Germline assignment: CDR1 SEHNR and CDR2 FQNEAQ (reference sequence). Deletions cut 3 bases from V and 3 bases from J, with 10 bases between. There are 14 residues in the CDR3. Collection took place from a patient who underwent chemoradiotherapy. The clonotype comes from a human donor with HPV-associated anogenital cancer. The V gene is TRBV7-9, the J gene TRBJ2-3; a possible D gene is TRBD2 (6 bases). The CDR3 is CASSFGSGTDTQYF. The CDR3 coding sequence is TGTGCCAGCAGCTTCGGCAGCGGGACAGATACGCAGTATTTT.